The rows below give T cell receptor beta chains drawn from one sample of a study of blood T cell repertoires in COVID-19. Measured with immunoSEQ multiplex PCR; TCRdb has only the in-frame clones, and not every one. The sample yields roughly 210,000 clones, about nine tenths seen once. Sequenced material: peripheral blood. The receptors derive from a man between 65 and 85 years old with acute or convalescent COVID-19. Each CDR3 is given with its conserved first and last residue.

V,length,CDR3
TRBV7-3,13,CASSFTRADTQYF
TRBV29-1,13,CSATSGVNQPQHF
TRBV11-3,15,CASSLGGYREHEQYF
TRBV18,16,CASSPTSASSYNEQFF
TRBV5-6,12,CASSSAGLGVAF
TRBV6-2/TRBV6-3,16,CASSYVLAGDADTQYF
TRBV19,14,CASTQQGTTGELFF
TRBV5-1,16,CASSSTSGRGTYEQYF
TRBV18,14,CASSPRRDNTEAFF
TRBV5-1,13,CASSPGQGNEQYF
TRBV15,14,CATHGHSNTGELFF
TRBV28,15,CASSLHGSGAYEQYF
TRBV19,15,CASSIGGGNTGELFF
TRBV5-6,15,CASSLFSYSNQPQHF
TRBV9,14,CASSVGDMRTEAFF
TRBV2,15,CASSELGRAAYGYTF
TRBV5-4,15,CASSPGGQLAYEQYF
TRBV15,13,CATSRDRGFTQYF
TRBV27,17,CASSSTPGTGGLTEAFF
TRBV18,13,CASSPRAGLEQYF
TRBV7-2,13,CASSDRGGDEQYF
TRBV7-9,15,CASSKGLAGAGEQYF